This record concerns one T cell receptor beta chain sequence. Primers: 60 Vbeta forward and 13 Jbeta reverse. Clones were sequenced by immunoSEQ multiplex PCR, and TCRdb holds only the in-frame ones, with some missing. The table has 95,000 to 150,000 clones, under 70% seen once. These data are taken from a study of cytomegalovirus exposure and HLA in healthy donors. Germline trimming cut 5 bases from V and 6 bases from J; bases unmatched to any gene: 8. The CDR3 has 15 amino acids. Germline CDR1 is SGHAT and CDR2 is FQNNGV. The receptor was isolated from a man younger than 35 in good health and CMV-seronegative. The source material was PBMCs. J is TRBJ2-7 and V is TRBV11-2; the match to TRBD2 covers 12 bases. CDR3 sequence (DNA): TGTGCCAGCAGCCAGACTAGCGGGAGAGGTCGCGAGCAGTACTTC. This gives the protein CASSQTSGRGREQYF.